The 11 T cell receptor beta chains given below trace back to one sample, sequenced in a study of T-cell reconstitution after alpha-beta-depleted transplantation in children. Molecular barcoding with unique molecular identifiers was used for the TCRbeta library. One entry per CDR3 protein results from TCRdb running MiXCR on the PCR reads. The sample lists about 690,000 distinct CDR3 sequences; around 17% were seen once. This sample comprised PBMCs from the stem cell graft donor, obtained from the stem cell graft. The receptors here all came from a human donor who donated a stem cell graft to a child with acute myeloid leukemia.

DNA for the CDR3: TGTGCCAGCAGTTCCAGGACCGTCCCGAACACTGAAGCTTTCTTT. Its protein is CASSSRTVPNTEAFF. The V and J genes are TRBV12-3 or TRBV12-4 and TRBJ1-1, with no clear D. The CDR3 is made up of 15 amino acids. Between the trimmed V and J ends, which lost 4 bases and 1 base, there was a span of 13 bases.

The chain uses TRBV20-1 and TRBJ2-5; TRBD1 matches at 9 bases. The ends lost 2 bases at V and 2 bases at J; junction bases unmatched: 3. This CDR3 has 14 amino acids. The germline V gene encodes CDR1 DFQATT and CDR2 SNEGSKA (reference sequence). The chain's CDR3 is CSARRDRDQETQYF. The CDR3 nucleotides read TGCAGTGCTAGAAGGGACAGGGATCAAGAGACCCAGTACTTC.

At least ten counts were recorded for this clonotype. CDR3: CSVGRGEGQPQHF. The CDR3 DNA reads as TGCAGCGTTGGACGAGGGGAAGGTCAGCCCCAGCATTTT. This sequence joins TRBV29-1 and TRBJ1-5, with a tentative D call TRBD1 (5 bases). V dropped 4 bases and J dropped 6 bases, with 13 bases sitting between them. Germline-derived CDR1 and CDR2 are SQVTM and ANQGSEA. The CDR3 is 13 residues long. The full variable domain, rest sourced from reference TRBV29-1 and TRBJ1-5, is SAVISQKPSRDICQRGTSLTIQCQVDSQVTMMFWYRQQPGQSLTLIATANQGSEATYESGFVIDKFPISRPNLTFSTLTVSNMSPEDSSIYLCSVGRGEGQPQHFGDGTRLSIL.

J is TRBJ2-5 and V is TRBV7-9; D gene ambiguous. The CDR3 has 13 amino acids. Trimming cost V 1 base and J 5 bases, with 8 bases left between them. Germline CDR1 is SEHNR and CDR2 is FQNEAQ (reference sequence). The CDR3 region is CASSLELGETQYF. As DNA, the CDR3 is TGTGCCAGCAGCTTAGAGCTAGGGGAGACCCAGTACTTC.

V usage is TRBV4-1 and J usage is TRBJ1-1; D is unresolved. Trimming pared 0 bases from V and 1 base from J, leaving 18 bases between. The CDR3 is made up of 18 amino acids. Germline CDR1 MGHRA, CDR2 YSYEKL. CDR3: CASSQDPLVPLGNTEAFF. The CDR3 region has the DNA TGCGCCAGCAGCCAAGATCCGTTAGTCCCTCTAGGGAACACTGAAGCTTTCTTT.

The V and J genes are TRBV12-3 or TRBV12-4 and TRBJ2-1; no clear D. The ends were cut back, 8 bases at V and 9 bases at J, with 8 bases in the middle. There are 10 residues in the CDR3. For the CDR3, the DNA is TGTGCCAGCGGGCATGGTGAGCAGTTCTTC. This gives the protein CASGHGEQFF.

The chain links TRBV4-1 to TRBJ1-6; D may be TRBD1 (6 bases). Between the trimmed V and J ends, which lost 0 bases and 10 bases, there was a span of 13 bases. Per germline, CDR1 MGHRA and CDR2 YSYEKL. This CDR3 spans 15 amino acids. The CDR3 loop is CASSQDQGGRSPLHF. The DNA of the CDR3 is TGCGCCAGCAGCCAAGATCAAGGGGGGCGGTCACCCCTCCACTTT.

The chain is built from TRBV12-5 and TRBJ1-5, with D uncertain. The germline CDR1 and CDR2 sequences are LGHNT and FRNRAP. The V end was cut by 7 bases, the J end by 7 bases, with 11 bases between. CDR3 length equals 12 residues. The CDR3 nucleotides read TGTGCTAGTGCCTCGAGCCCGCAGCCCCAGCATTTT. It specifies CASASSPQPQHF.

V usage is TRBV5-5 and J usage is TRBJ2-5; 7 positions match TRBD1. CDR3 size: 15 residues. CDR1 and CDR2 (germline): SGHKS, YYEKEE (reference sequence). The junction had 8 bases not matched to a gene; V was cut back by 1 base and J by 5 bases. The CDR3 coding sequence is TGTGCCAGCAGCTTGATTAAAGGGGGCGCGGAGACCCAGTACTTC. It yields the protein CASSLIKGGAETQYF.

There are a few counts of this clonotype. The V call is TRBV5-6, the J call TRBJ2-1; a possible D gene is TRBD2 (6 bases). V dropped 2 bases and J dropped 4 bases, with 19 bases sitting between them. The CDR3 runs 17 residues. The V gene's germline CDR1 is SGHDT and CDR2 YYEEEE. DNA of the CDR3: TGTGCCAGCAGCTTCAGAACTTACCAGACTAGTTACAATGAGCAGTTCTTC. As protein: CASSFRTYQTSYNEQFF.

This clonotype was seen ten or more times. CDR3 nucleotides: TGCAGTGCCTGGACAGGGAGCTCTGGAAACACCATATATTTT. Protein product: CSAWTGSSGNTIYF. The chain links TRBV20-1 to TRBJ1-3; TRBD1 aligns across 8 bases. The germline V gene has CDR1 DFQATT and CDR2 SNEGSKA (reference sequence). V shed 6 bases, J shed 0 bases, and the junction held 4 bases outside the gene matches. This CDR3 region has 14 residues.